The 17 T cell receptor beta chains listed next were all sequenced from one sample in a study of blood T cell repertoires in COVID-19. Here immunoSEQ multiplex PCR was the method, and the copy in TCRdb shows in-frame clones only, minus some. The data contain 90,000 to 120,000 clones, around 88% of them singletons. Sequences were obtained from peripheral blood. The receptors shown here come from a man aged 50 to 60 with active or convalescent COVID-19.

The gene calls are TRBV6-5 and TRBJ2-1; the D is unclear. Germline V gene sequence: CDR1 MNHEY, CDR2 SVGAGI. This CDR3 is built from 13 residues. V lost 5 bases, J lost 6 bases, and 11 bases lay in between. CDR3 coding DNA: TGTGCCAGCAGTCCTTTTAGTTTCAATGAGCAGTTCTTC. Translating it yields CASSPFSFNEQFF.

This clone was detected only once. The V gene is TRBV5-6, the J gene TRBJ2-5; D is perhaps TRBD2 (5 bases). This CDR3 region has 16 residues. V was cut by 2 bases and J by 1 base, with 15 bases left in between. Germline values: CDR1 SGHDT, CDR2 YYEEEE. The CDR3 region is CASSFFGVGVQETQYF. CDR3 coding DNA: TGTGCCAGCAGCTTTTTCGGGGTCGGGGTCCAAGAGACCCAGTACTTC.

This sequence joins TRBV10-3 and TRBJ2-7; TRBD2 matches 8 bases. CDR3 length: 14 residues. Germline lookup yields CDR1 ENHRY and CDR2 SYGVKD. With V trimmed by 4 bases and J by 5 bases, 7 bases remained unmatched. The CDR3 here is CAISAGLAVDEQYF. The CDR3 DNA reads as TGTGCCATCAGTGCAGGACTAGCAGTTGACGAGCAGTACTTC.

This chain uses TRBV5-1 with TRBJ2-3; weak D call: TRBD2 (6 bases). Germline-derived CDR1 and CDR2 are SGHRS and YFSETQ. The germline V and J ends were trimmed by 2 bases and 6 bases, with 10 bases remaining between them. The CDR3 runs to 13 residues. This CDR3 is CASSFLRGDTQYF. The CDR3 DNA is TGCGCCAGCAGCTTCTTACGGGGGGATACGCAGTATTTT.

The chain has TRBV9 and TRBJ1-2, with D perhaps TRBD1 (6 bases). Trimming shortened V by 3 bases and J by 5 bases, and 17 bases separated the two germline ends. The CDR3 covers 15 residues. Germline values: CDR1 SGDLS, CDR2 YYNGEE. The CDR3 sequence is CASSAGAGALYGYTF. The CDR3 DNA reads TGTGCCAGCAGCGCTGGGGCAGGGGCCCTTTATGGCTACACCTTC.

This chain uses TRBV9 with TRBJ1-2; 9 bases line up with TRBD1. Germline lookup yields CDR1 SGDLS and CDR2 YYNGEE. This CDR3 has 15 amino acids. V was pared by 3 bases and J by 2 bases, with 5 bases of the junction left unmatched. The CDR3 sequence is CASSAWTGVNYGYTF. CDR3 DNA sequence: TGTGCCAGCAGCGCTTGGACAGGGGTCAACTATGGCTACACCTTC.

The chain uses TRBV2 and TRBJ1-2; D gene unclear. The V gene's germline CDR1 is SNHLY and CDR2 FYNNEI. CDR3 length equals 14 residues. V lost 6 bases and J lost 6, with 17 bases in between. The CDR3 nucleotides are TGTGCCAGCAGCAGACCGGAGCGGCCAGATGGCTACACCTTC. Its protein product is CASSRPERPDGYTF.

The chain is built from TRBV28 and TRBJ1-2; TRBD1 agrees at 9 bases. This CDR3 has 17 residues. Trimming at V came to 0 bases and at J to 5 bases, leaving 10 bases not matched to a gene. The germline V gene has CDR1 MDHEN and CDR2 SYDVKM. CDR3 in DNA: TGTGCCAGCAGTTTATGGGGGGGACAGGGAAGCTCTTATGGCTACACCTTC. It translates to CASSLWGGQGSSYGYTF.

This chain connects TRBV10-3 to TRBJ1-3; D gene uncertain. CDR1 and CDR2 from the germline V gene are ENHRY and SYGVKD. V gave up 8 bases and J gave up 1 base, with 15 bases separating them. The CDR3 runs 15 residues. The CDR3 loop is CAISSAEGSGNTIYF. The CDR3 bases are TGTGCCATCTCATCCGCCGAGGGATCTGGAAACACCATATATTTT.

The chain recombines TRBV5-4 with TRBJ2-5; 7 bases map to TRBD2. CDR3 length equals 15 residues. The V and J ends lost 4 bases and 1 base, in that order; junction bases with no gene match: 7. Germline CDR1 SGHNT, CDR2 YYREEE (reference sequence). Here the CDR3 DNA reads TGTGCCAGCAGCCCGCGGGGGACGGTCCAAGAGACCCAGTACTTC. It translates to CASSPRGTVQETQYF.

This CDR3 reads CASSFTSGGGRAFF. The CDR3 region has the DNA TGTGCCAGCAGTTTCACCTCTGGGGGAGGAAGAGCTTTCTTT. This sequence joins TRBV27 and TRBJ1-1; maybe TRBD1 (5 bases). The germline CDR1 and CDR2 sequences are MNHEY and SMNVEV (reference sequence). Trimming left V 3 bases short and J 10 bases short, with 18 bases between. This CDR3 contains 14 residues.

This chain uses TRBV5-1 with TRBJ1-1, with 7 bases fitting TRBD1. The V segment lost 4 bases and the J segment 0 bases; nucleotides outside the gene matches: 6. The CDR3 consists of 15 residues. Germline-derived CDR1 and CDR2 are SGHRS and YFSETQ. CDR3 protein: CASSPRGQLNTEAFF. The CDR3 coding sequence is TGCGCCAGCAGCCCCAGGGGACAGCTGAACACTGAAGCTTTCTTT.

In this sample, this clone turned up once. The chain uses TRBV5-6 and TRBJ1-5, with D possibly matching TRBD1 (5 bases). The V gene lost 2 bases and the J gene lost 0 bases, with 9 bases spanning the gap. Germline lookup yields CDR1 SGHDT and CDR2 YYEEEE. The CDR3 is made up of 15 amino acids. The CDR3 nucleotides are TGTGCCAGCAGCTTCGGGGGAAATAGCAATCAGCCCCAGCATTTT. It translates to CASSFGGNSNQPQHF. The full variable domain, rest sourced from reference TRBV5-6 and TRBJ1-5, is DAGVTQSPTHLIKTRGQQVTLRCSPKSGHDTVSWYQQALGQGPQFIFQYYEEEERQRGNFPDRFSGHQFPNYSSELNVNALLLGDSALYLCASSFGGNSNQPQHFGDGTRLSIL.

The chain combines TRBV5-1 with TRBJ1-1, with D maybe TRBD1 (6 bases). The V end lost 1 base, the J end lost 2 bases, and 12 bases lay between the germline ends. CDR1 is SGHRS, CDR2 YFSETQ, per germline. There are 15 residues in the CDR3. The CDR3 protein is CASSLTSGVNTEAFF. CDR3 nucleotide sequence: TGCGCCAGCAGCTTGACGTCAGGGGTTAACACTGAAGCTTTCTTT. Complete variable domain (other parts from reference TRBV5-1 and TRBJ1-1): KAGVTQTPRYLIKTRGQQVTLSCSPISGHRSVSWYQQTPGQGLQFLFEYFSETQRNKGNFPGRFSGRQFSNSRSEMNVSTLELGDSALYLCASSLTSGVNTEAFFGQGTRLTVV.

As to this clone: The sample holds other DNA sequences that translate to the same CDR3. The chain combines TRBV15 with TRBJ2-3; 9 bases agree with TRBD2. The CDR3 spans 16 residues. J gave up 3 bases and V 3 bases, and 7 bases lay outside the gene matches. Germline CDR1 is LNHNV and CDR2 is YYDKDF (reference sequence). CDR3 loop: CATSRRSGSETDTQYF. The CDR3 DNA follows: TGTGCCACCAGCAGGCGTAGCGGGAGTGAAACAGATACGCAGTATTTT.

This rearrangement joins TRBV7-9 to TRBJ2-7; 11 bases align to TRBD2. This CDR3 is built from 15 residues. V lost 4 bases, J lost 5 bases, and 7 bases stayed unmatched. CDR1 SEHNR and CDR2 FQNEAQ come from the germline V gene (reference sequence). Here the CDR3 DNA reads TGTGCCAGCAGCTCGATACTAGCGGGAGCGGACGAGCAGTACTTC. This sequence encodes CASSSILAGADEQYF.

The chain employs TRBV5-1 and TRBJ2-7, with 14 bases fitting TRBD2. The CDR3 spans 16 residues. V lost 4 bases, J lost 6 bases, and 9 bases stayed unmatched. Germline CDR1 is SGHRS and CDR2 is YFSETQ. The CDR3 sequence is CASSPPGLAGGREQYF. For the CDR3, the DNA is TGCGCCAGCAGCCCTCCTGGACTAGCGGGAGGACGCGAGCAGTACTTC. The full variable domain, rest sourced from reference TRBV5-1 and TRBJ2-7, is KAGVTQTPRYLIKTRGQQVTLSCSPISGHRSVSWYQQTPGQGLQFLFEYFSETQRNKGNFPGRFSGRQFSNSRSEMNVSTLELGDSALYLCASSPPGLAGGREQYFGPGTRLTVT.